This T cell receptor beta chain was profiled in a study of T cell changes during pregnancy in multiple sclerosis. Assay: immunoSEQ multiplex PCR; the TCRdb copy retains only in-frame clones and omits some. Among more than 40,000 clones listed, about 91% were seen once. CDR1 MNHNS and CDR2 SASEGT come from the germline V gene. The CDR3 totals 13 residues. V dropped 7 bases and J dropped 6 bases, with 13 bases sitting between them. Sequences were derived from CD8+ T cells from peripheral blood mononuclear cells, sampled after pregnancy. This chain connects TRBV6-1 to TRBJ2-1; no reliable D call. This receptor was taken from a female donor with multiple sclerosis, enrolled in a pregnancy study. The DNA for the CDR3 is TGTGCCAGCATTCGTAGCCCTGTCAATGAGCAGTTCTTC. Residues: CASIRSPVNEQFF.